This TCR beta chain was captured in a study of blood T cells in healthy people across ages. In this sample, this clonotype turned up a few times. Primers used in a second PCR of roughly 6 to 12 cycles were a sample-barcoded 5' primer and a J-beta primer mix. One entry per CDR3 protein results from TCRdb running MiXCR on the 5' RACE reads. The top ten hold over 15% of the sample, which has approximately 1,000,000 distinct CDR3 sequences, 35% to 50% seen once. V gave up 0 bases and J gave up 2 bases, with 11 bases separating them. Germline lookup yields CDR1 SGHRS and CDR2 YFSETQ. The CDR3 has 15 residues.

The chain combines TRBV5-1 with TRBJ2-5, with unresolved D. The source is a woman aged 55-75 years in good health. The specimen sequenced was blood. DNA of the CDR3: TGCGCCAGCAGCTTGGATGGGTTACCACAAGAGACCCAGTACTTC. This encodes CASSLDGLPQETQYF.